The rows below give T cell receptor beta chains drawn from one sample of a study of blood T cell repertoires in COVID-19. Assay: immunoSEQ multiplex PCR; the TCRdb copy retains only in-frame clones and omits some. The table includes approximately 300,000 clones, 70% to 90% detected once. The sample was peripheral blood. These receptors came from a woman aged 50 to 65 with COVID-19, enrolled during active disease. Both conserved end residues are part of each CDR3. The order of the fields is CDR3 length, V gene, J gene, D gene, clone size, CDR3 DNA, CDR3 protein. The D gene is left open where the match is weak. Clone sizes are given selectively: once, few, many, or a class where the clone is expanded.

cdr3_length: 15
v_call: TRBV11-1
j_call: TRBJ2-3
d_call: NA
clone_size: NA
cdr3_nt: TGTGCCAGCAGCTTAGGGGGAGAAAGCACAGATACGCAGTATTTT
cdr3_aa: CASSLGGESTDTQYF

cdr3_length: 17
v_call: TRBV5-1
j_call: TRBJ2-7
d_call: NA
clone_size: NA
cdr3_nt: TGCGCCAGCAGCCCTTTAGGCGGGACTCTGTGGGCCTACGAGCAGTACTTC
cdr3_aa: CASSPLGGTLWAYEQYF

cdr3_length: 14
v_call: TRBV6-1
j_call: TRBJ2-7
d_call: NA
clone_size: NA
cdr3_nt: TGTGCCAGCAGTGAAGTACCCAGCTCCTACGAGCAGTACTTC
cdr3_aa: CASSEVPSSYEQYF

cdr3_length: 15
v_call: TRBV19
j_call: TRBJ2-1
d_call: NA
clone_size: NA
cdr3_nt: TGTGCCAGTAGTATAACGTCAGGTGGCTCGGGGGAGCAGTTCTTC
cdr3_aa: CASSITSGGSGEQFF

cdr3_length: 14
v_call: TRBV5-4
j_call: TRBJ2-7
d_call: TRBD2
clone_size: NA
cdr3_nt: TGTGCCAGCAGCTTAACGGGAGGGCCATTAGGGCAGTACTTC
cdr3_aa: CASSLTGGPLGQYF

cdr3_length: 16
v_call: TRBV7-2
j_call: TRBJ2-7
d_call: NA
clone_size: NA
cdr3_nt: TGTGCCAGCAGCCAATCTCCGGCCGGACTGTCTGTCAAGCAGTACTTC
cdr3_aa: CASSQSPAGLSVKQYF

cdr3_length: 13
v_call: TRBV12-3/TRBV12-4
j_call: TRBJ1-2
d_call: NA
clone_size: NA
cdr3_nt: TGTGCCAGCACCCTGGGGGGTCCCGATGGCTACACCTTC
cdr3_aa: CASTLGGPDGYTF

cdr3_length: 16
v_call: TRBV19
j_call: TRBJ2-3
d_call: TRBD1
clone_size: NA
cdr3_nt: TGTGCCAGTAGTTATAGGACAGGGTATAGCACAGATACGCAGTATTTT
cdr3_aa: CASSYRTGYSTDTQYF

cdr3_length: 16
v_call: TRBV30
j_call: TRBJ1-5
d_call: TRBD1
clone_size: NA
cdr3_nt: TGTGCCTGGAGTAGATCCCGACAGGGTGGCAATCAGCCCCAGCATTTT
cdr3_aa: CAWSRSRQGGNQPQHF

cdr3_length: 15
v_call: TRBV5-1
j_call: TRBJ2-7
d_call: NA
clone_size: NA
cdr3_nt: TGCGCCAGCAGCTTGGTGGGGCGGAGCTCCTACGAGCAGTACTTC
cdr3_aa: CASSLVGRSSYEQYF

cdr3_length: 17
v_call: TRBV24-1
j_call: TRBJ2-5
d_call: TRBD2
clone_size: NA
cdr3_nt: TGTGCCACCAGTGATGGGGGACCGCTAGCGGGTACAGAGACCCAGTACTTC
cdr3_aa: CATSDGGPLAGTETQYF

cdr3_length: 15
v_call: TRBV6-4
j_call: TRBJ1-2
d_call: NA
clone_size: NA
cdr3_nt: TGTGCCAGCAGTGACCCGACAGTAGGAAGCTATGGCTACACCTTC
cdr3_aa: CASSDPTVGSYGYTF

cdr3_length: 14
v_call: TRBV7-2
j_call: TRBJ1-2
d_call: NA
clone_size: NA
cdr3_nt: TGTGCCAGCAGCTTAGGACTACTTAACTATGGCTACACCTTC
cdr3_aa: CASSLGLLNYGYTF

cdr3_length: 15
v_call: TRBV5-5
j_call: TRBJ1-5
d_call: NA
clone_size: NA
cdr3_nt: TGTGCCAGCAGCGACCAGGCCAATAGCAATCAGCCCCAGCATTTT
cdr3_aa: CASSDQANSNQPQHF

cdr3_length: 15
v_call: TRBV27
j_call: TRBJ2-7
d_call: NA
clone_size: NA
cdr3_nt: TGTGCCAGCACCAAGGTAGGAGGGAGCTCCTACGAGCAGTACTTC
cdr3_aa: CASTKVGGSSYEQYF

cdr3_length: 14
v_call: TRBV7-3
j_call: TRBJ2-5
d_call: NA
clone_size: once
cdr3_nt: TGTGCCAGCAGCTTAATGGCCTCGCAAGAGACCCAGTACTTC
cdr3_aa: CASSLMASQETQYF

cdr3_length: 15
v_call: TRBV19
j_call: TRBJ1-4
d_call: TRBD1
clone_size: NA
cdr3_nt: TGTGCCAGTAGTAGCAGGACAGGCGGAGGCGAGAAACTGTTTTTT
cdr3_aa: CASSSRTGGGEKLFF

cdr3_length: 15
v_call: TRBV7-2
j_call: TRBJ1-5
d_call: NA
clone_size: few
cdr3_nt: TGTGCCAGCAGCTTAGATGCAGGGGCTAATCAGCCCCAGCATTTT
cdr3_aa: CASSLDAGANQPQHF

cdr3_length: 15
v_call: TRBV2
j_call: TRBJ2-2
d_call: TRBD2
clone_size: once
cdr3_nt: TGTGCCAGCAGCGTAGCGGGAGCCCCAGCCGGGGAGCTGTTTTTT
cdr3_aa: CASSVAGAPAGELFF

cdr3_length: 15
v_call: TRBV5-1
j_call: TRBJ2-1
d_call: NA
clone_size: NA
cdr3_nt: TGCGCCAGCAGCTGGACAGATAGCTCCTACAATGAGCAGTTCTTC
cdr3_aa: CASSWTDSSYNEQFF

cdr3_length: 16
v_call: TRBV19
j_call: TRBJ1-2
d_call: NA
clone_size: NA
cdr3_nt: TGTGCCAGTAGTATATCGGGGGGCAAGGGGGACTATGGCTACACCTTC
cdr3_aa: CASSISGGKGDYGYTF